This TCR beta chain comes out of a study of molecular identifiers for immune sequencing clone quantification. This clonotype was seen repeatedly, ten times or more. There are 15 residues in the CDR3. Trimming left V 2 bases short and J 1 base short, with 11 bases between. In germline, CDR1 is SSHAT, CDR2 FNYEAQ (reference sequence). MiXCR, applied by TCRdb to the PCR reads, yields one record per CDR3 protein. This sample has 490,000 or so distinct CDR3 sequences, with about 22% found just once. The TCR originated in a human donor in good health. Some libraries in this study had Jurkat cell RNA spiked in. The chain links TRBV7-7 to TRBJ2-5; D unresolved. The sample consisted of naive CD8+ T cells from blood, with Jurkat cell RNA spiked in. Subset reported: FACS-sorted CD8+CD4-CCR7+CD45RA+ naive T cells. The CDR3 is CASSLRTRLQETQYF. The CDR3 bases are TGTGCCAGCAGCTTACGGACGAGACTCCAAGAGACCCAGTACTTC.